The clone carrying this T cell receptor (beta chain) was seen more than once but under ten times. The source of the sample is a study of identical twins. The CDR3 sequence is 15 residues long. V lost 5 bases and J lost 4, with 16 bases in between. TCRdb reprocessed the 5' RACE reads with MiXCR, giving one entry per CDR3 protein. The sample consists of hundreds of thousands of distinct CDR3 sequences, approximately 7% of them appearing once. All donors were healthy Caucasians. The same specimen was also included in a second study, on yellow fever vaccine responses in identical twins. From that paper: Twins' vaccine T cell responses were reported to seem partly convergent and partly personalized.

Sample: memory (CD45RO+) T cells sorted from blood. This sequence joins TRBV12-3 or TRBV12-4 and TRBJ2-3, with D tentatively TRBD2 (6 bases). The sequence came from a woman younger than 30 in good health. This CDR3 is CASSGILATADTQYF. CDR3 DNA: TGTGCCAGCAGTGGGATACTAGCTACCGCAGATACGCAGTATTTT.